This TCR beta chain was recovered during a study of blood T cell repertoires in COVID-19. Generated by immunoSEQ multiplex PCR, the TCRdb table keeps only in-frame clones and is missing some. The sample holds 98,000 or so clones; approximately 82% are singletons and the top ten take about 3.8%. CDR1 is MNHNY and CDR2 is SVGAGI in the germline V gene (reference sequence). The CDR3 totals 13 residues. V lost 7 bases and J lost 8, with 14 bases in between. This sequence joins TRBV6-6 and TRBJ2-2; D gene ambiguous. Sequenced sample: peripheral blood. The sequence was collected from a woman between 65 and 79 years old with acute or convalescent COVID-19. The CDR3 sequence is CASTPSITGELFF. The CDR3 nucleotides are TGTGCCAGCACCCCTAGTATTACTGGGGAGCTGTTTTTT.